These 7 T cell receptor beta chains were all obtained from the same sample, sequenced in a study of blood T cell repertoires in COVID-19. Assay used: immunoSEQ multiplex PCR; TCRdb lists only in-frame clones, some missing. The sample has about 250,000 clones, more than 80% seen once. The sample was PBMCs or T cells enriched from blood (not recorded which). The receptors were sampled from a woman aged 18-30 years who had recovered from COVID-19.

CDR3 region: CASSYRGQGLYYGYTF. CDR3 DNA sequence: TGTGCCAGCAGCTACCGAGGACAGGGGTTATACTATGGCTACACCTTC. V usage is TRBV3-1 (or the pseudogene TRBV3-2) and J usage is TRBJ1-2; 9 nucleotides line up with TRBD1. CDR1 LGHDT and CDR2 YNNKEL come from the germline V gene (reference sequence). This CDR3 has 16 amino acids. The V segment lost 5 bases and the J segment 3 bases; nucleotides outside the gene matches: 10.

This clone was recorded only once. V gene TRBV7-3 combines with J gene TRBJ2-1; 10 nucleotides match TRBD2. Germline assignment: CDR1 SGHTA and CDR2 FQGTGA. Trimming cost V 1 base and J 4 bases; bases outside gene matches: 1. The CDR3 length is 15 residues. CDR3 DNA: TGTGCCAGCAGCTTAATTAGCGGGGGGTACAATGAGCAGTTCTTC. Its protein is CASSLISGGYNEQFF.

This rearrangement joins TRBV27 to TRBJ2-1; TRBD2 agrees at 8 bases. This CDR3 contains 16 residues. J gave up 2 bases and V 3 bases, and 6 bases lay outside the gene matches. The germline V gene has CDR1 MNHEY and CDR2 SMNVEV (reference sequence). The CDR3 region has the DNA TGTGCCAGCAGTTTCAGGGGACTAGATCCCTACAATGAGCAGTTCTTC. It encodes CASSFRGLDPYNEQFF.

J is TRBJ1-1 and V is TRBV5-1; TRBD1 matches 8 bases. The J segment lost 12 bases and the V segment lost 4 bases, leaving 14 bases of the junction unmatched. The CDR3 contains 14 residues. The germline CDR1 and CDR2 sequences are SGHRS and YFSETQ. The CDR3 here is CASSPGTGFPQTFF. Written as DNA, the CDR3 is TGCGCCAGCAGCCCTGGGACAGGATTCCCCCAAACTTTCTTT.

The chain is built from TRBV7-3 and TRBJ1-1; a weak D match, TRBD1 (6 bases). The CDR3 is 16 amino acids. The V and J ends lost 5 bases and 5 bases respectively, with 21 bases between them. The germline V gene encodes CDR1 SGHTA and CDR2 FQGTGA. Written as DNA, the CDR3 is TGTGCCAGCAGCGCAGGAATGACAGGTTTGGGGACTGAAGCTTTCTTT. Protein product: CASSAGMTGLGTEAFF.

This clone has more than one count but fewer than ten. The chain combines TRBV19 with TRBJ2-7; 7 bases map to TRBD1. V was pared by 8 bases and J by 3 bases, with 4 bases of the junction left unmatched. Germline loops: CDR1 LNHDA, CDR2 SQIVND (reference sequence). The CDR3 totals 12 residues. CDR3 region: CASGRDSYEQYF. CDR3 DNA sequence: TGTGCCAGTGGCCGGGACAGCTACGAGCAGTACTTC.

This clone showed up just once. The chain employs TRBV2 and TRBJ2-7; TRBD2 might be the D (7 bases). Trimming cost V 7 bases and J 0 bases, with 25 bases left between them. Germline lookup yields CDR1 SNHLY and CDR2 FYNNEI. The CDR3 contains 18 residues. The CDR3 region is CASTVPHNAAGASYEQYF. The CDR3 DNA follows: TGTGCCAGCACCGTCCCCCATAACGCGGCGGGGGCCTCCTACGAGCAGTACTTC.